A selection of T cell receptor beta chains follows, all from one sample in a study of cytomegalovirus exposure and HLA in healthy donors. Generated by immunoSEQ multiplex PCR, the TCRdb table keeps only in-frame clones and is missing some. The profile shows fewer than 130,000 clones, around 80% of them singletons. Material for sequencing was PBMCs. These receptors originate from a woman in her sixties in good health and CMV-seropositive. Each CDR3 is given with its conserved first and last residue. D genes are given only for firm matches. The size of a clone is reported for some rows only, either as once, few or many, or as a class for expanded clones.

J gene | V gene | clone size | D gene | CDR3 DNA | CDR3 protein
TRBJ1-1 | TRBV6-5 | NA | NA | TGTGCCAGCAGTTTCCCCAGGGGCGGGAACACTGAAGCTTTCTTT | CASSFPRGGNTEAFF
TRBJ2-3 | TRBV7-9 | NA | NA | TGTGCCAGCAGCCCACGCTGGGGGGCCGGGACAGGCACAGATACGCAGTATTTT | CASSPRWGAGTGTDTQYF
TRBJ1-4 | TRBV5-5 | NA | TRBD1 | TGTGCCAGCAGCTTAAGGACAGGGGGTGGTCCTAATGAAAAACTGTTTTTT | CASSLRTGGGPNEKLFF
TRBJ2-2 | TRBV27 | NA | NA | TGTGCCAGTTGGAGGGGATCCGGGGAGCTGTTTTTT | CASWRGSGELFF
TRBJ2-3 | TRBV5-4 | few | NA | TGTGCCAGCAGCTCGGCCGAGCGGAGCACAGATACGCAGTATTTT | CASSSAERSTDTQYF
TRBJ1-4 | TRBV6-6 | NA | NA | TGTGCCAGCAGCGCCTTGAGGGCTCTTAATGAAAAACTGTTTTTT | CASSALRALNEKLFF
TRBJ2-1 | TRBV18 | NA | TRBD2 | TGTGCCAGCTCTAGACTAGCGGAAACCTACAATGAGCAGTTCTTC | CASSRLAETYNEQFF
TRBJ2-1 | TRBV9 | NA | TRBD2 | TGTGCCAGCAGCGTAGGGCTAGCGGTCTACAATGAGCAGTTCTTC | CASSVGLAVYNEQFF
TRBJ1-3 | TRBV18 | NA | NA | TGTGCCAGCTCACTCCTACCCGAGACAGCCAATTCTGGAAACACCATATATTTT | CASSLLPETANSGNTIYF
TRBJ1-5 | TRBV23-1 | NA | NA | TGCGCCAGCAGTCAATCTTCACCGTCGGGCAATCAGCCCCAGCATTTT | CASSQSSPSGNQPQHF
TRBJ2-7 | TRBV27 | NA | TRBD2 | TGTGCCAGCAGCCCCGCCGGACTAGCGGGAGTCGAGCAGTACTTC | CASSPAGLAGVEQYF
TRBJ1-2 | TRBV7-2 | NA | NA | TGTGCCGGATCGGGGGGGCGGGCCTATGGCTACACCTTC | CAGSGGRAYGYTF
TRBJ2-7 | TRBV18 | NA | NA | TGTGCCAGCTCACCAAGAGGCGGCAACGAGCAGTACTTC | CASSPRGGNEQYF
TRBJ2-4 | TRBV7-2 | NA | TRBD2 | TGTGCCAGCACCCTCACTAGCGGGAGAGTTCGAGCCAAAAACATTCAGTACTTC | CASTLTSGRVRAKNIQYF
TRBJ2-7 | TRBV27 | NA | TRBD2 | TGTGCCAGCAGTTTGAGCGGGAGAGAGCAGTACTTC | CASSLSGREQYF
TRBJ2-1 | TRBV7-9 | NA | TRBD2 | TGTGCCAGCAGCTTAGTGGGACTAGTTGACAATGAGCAGTTCTTC | CASSLVGLVDNEQFF
TRBJ1-5 | TRBV6-5 | NA | NA | TGTGCCACCCAGGGGTGGGACAATCAGCCCCAGCATTTT | CATQGWDNQPQHF
TRBJ1-4 | TRBV28 | NA | TRBD1 | TGTGCCAGCAGTTTATCGGGGACAGCAACTAATGAAAAACTGTTTTTT | CASSLSGTATNEKLFF
TRBJ1-2 | TRBV28 | NA | TRBD1 | TGTGCCAGCAGTTCGACAGGGGGCGACTATGGCTACACCTTC | CASSSTGGDYGYTF
TRBJ2-1 | TRBV18 | NA | TRBD2 | TGTGCCAGCTCACCACCTTCAGGGGGCGTGATGCAGGTGCTAGCGGGAGTAACCTACAATGAGCAGTTCTTC | CASSPPSGGVMQVLAGVTYNEQFF
TRBJ2-7 | TRBV28 | NA | TRBD2 | TGTGCCAGCAGTTTCTTCCGGGAGGCGGGGGACGAGCAGTACTTC | CASSFFREAGDEQYF
TRBJ2-3 | TRBV4-2 | NA | TRBD2 | TGTGCCAGCAGCCAAGTTCCCCCCGGACTAGCGTTCACAGATACGCAGTATTTT | CASSQVPPGLAFTDTQYF
TRBJ2-3 | TRBV28 | NA | TRBD1 | TGTGCCAGCAGTCCTCACGGACAGGGAGGCACAGATACGCAGTATTTT | CASSPHGQGGTDTQYF
TRBJ2-3 | TRBV21-1 | NA | NA | TGTGCCAGCAGCAAAGGGACAGAACCCACAGATACGCAGTATTTT | CASSKGTEPTDTQYF
TRBJ2-1 | TRBV28 | NA | NA | TGTGCCAGCAACTTTAATAACGGTTGGCAGTTCTTC | CASNFNNGWQFF
TRBJ1-1 | TRBV9 | few | NA | TGTGCCATCAGGACAGTCGCTGAAGCTTTCTTT | CAIRTVAEAFF
TRBJ1-2 | TRBV18 | NA | TRBD1 | TGTGCCAGCTCTCATGAGACAGGGTTAGGCGGCTACACCTTC | CASSHETGLGGYTF
TRBJ2-3 | TRBV2 | NA | NA | TGTGCCAGCAGCCGGGTCTACCTGGATACGCAGTATTTT | CASSRVYLDTQYF
TRBJ2-7 | TRBV5-1 | NA | TRBD1 | TGCGCCAGCAGCTTTAACAGGGGGCTTTACGAGCAGTACTTC | CASSFNRGLYEQYF
TRBJ1-1 | TRBV5-6 | few | NA | TGTGCCAGCAGCTTGGGCAGTGAAGCTTTCTTT | CASSLGSEAFF
TRBJ1-6 | TRBV11-2 | NA | NA | TGTGCCAGCAGCTTAGGAGATACAGGGTACAATTCACCCCTCCACTTT | CASSLGDTGYNSPLHF
TRBJ1-1 | TRBV29-1 | NA | TRBD1 | TGCAGCGTTGCCCCGGGACAGGGGATGAACACTGAAGCTTTCTTT | CSVAPGQGMNTEAFF
TRBJ1-2 | TRBV29-1 | NA | NA | TGCAGCGTTGGGACAGACAACTATGGCTACACCTTC | CSVGTDNYGYTF
TRBJ1-6 | TRBV5-6 | NA | NA | TGTGCCAGCAGCTTCTTTAGAGATTCACCCCTCCACTTT | CASSFFRDSPLHF
TRBJ2-6 | TRBV10-2 | few | NA | TGCGCCAGCAGTGATACGGGCTCTGGGGCCAACGTCCTGACTTTC | CASSDTGSGANVLTF